This T cell receptor (beta chain) was identified during a study of prognosis after radiotherapy for stage I lung cancer. Study summary: Newly diagnosed primary stage I lung tumors occurred in some 14 patients, and oligometastatic NSCLC after surgical resection of the primary tumor occurred in four or five. Medical inoperability was considered to apply to all enrolled non-small cell lung cancer patients. With roughly 13 men and six or seven women, the cohort's median age was approximately 74 years, range about 50–85. Of the patients, 6 or 7 had squamous cell carcinoma and some 11 had adenocarcinoma tumors.

This clonotype was observed many times. Template was genomic DNA; TCR beta CDR3 amplified in two multiplex PCR rounds. First-round PCR used primers specific to each TRBV and TRBJ gene. TCRdb independently ran MiXCR on the multiplex PCR reads; one entry per CDR3 protein. The sample includes 9,000 to 13,000 distinct CDR3 sequences, about 54% of them seen just once. The V and J ends lost 2 bases and 7 bases, in that order; junction bases with no gene match: 15. The germline V gene encodes CDR1 KGHSH and CDR2 LQKENI. The CDR3 has 17 amino acids. This receptor was taken from a donor of 50 years or more with non-small cell lung cancer. This specimen was PBMCs, taken before or after stereotactic body radiation therapy (not recorded which). The V and J genes are TRBV18 and TRBJ2-7, with TRBD1 identical over 9 bases. CDR3: CASSPIQGAHLSGEQYF. CDR3 nucleotides: TGTGCCAGCTCACCAATACAGGGGGCGCATCTCTCGGGGGAGCAGTACTTC.